The entry below gives a single TCR beta chain sequence along with its context. The antigen is unknown. This record belongs to a study of T cell repertoires in cytomegalovirus infection. Study-wide context: CMV infection plus the matching HLA type was flagged by public TCR beta signatures.

Germline values: CDR1 MDHEN, CDR2 SYDVKM. Losses at the gene ends were 6 bases for V and 4 bases for J; bases not matched to a gene: 5. The CDR3 is made up of 15 amino acids. Study-level findings and limits: CMV carriers having the relevant HLA were flagged by cumulative public TCR beta family frequency. HLA-C-restricted TCR beta clonotypes specific for CMV led the ex vivo response.

MiXCR, run by TCRdb on the reads, gives a single entry per CDR3 protein. The sample lists fewer than 200,000 distinct CDR3 sequences; approximately 20% were seen once. The chain carries TRBV28 and TRBJ2-1, with 11 bases fitting TRBD2. Sequenced input: PBMCs. This clonotype was sampled from a human donor in good health (CMV status not recorded). Some clones in this sample may be carry-over from other donors' samples. CDR3 amino acids: CASRELAGGYNEQFF. CDR3 nucleotides: TGTGCCAGCAGAGAGCTAGCGGGAGGATACAATGAGCAGTTCTTC. The entire variable domain, with the rest obtained from reference TRBV28 and TRBJ2-1, is as follows: DVKVTQSSRYLVKRTGEKVFLECVQDMDHENMFWYRQDPGLGLRLIYFSYDVKMKEKGDIPEGYSVSREKKERFSLILESASTNQTSMYLCASRELAGGYNEQFFGPGTRLTVL.